This T cell receptor (beta chain) is drawn from a study of CD8 T cells in ankylosing spondylitis. Libraries for TCR beta were made by quantitative 5'-RACE with molecular barcodes. TCRdb processed the 5' RACE reads anew with MiXCR; each CDR3 protein has one entry. The sample holds around 770,000 distinct CDR3 sequences, approximately 12% seen once. Turning to this clonotype: Its antigen is not known.

Regarding the study as a whole: Prior work had noted some motif variants in reactive arthritis blood and synovial fluid. Disease-linked clones had a CD8+ phenotype and relatively low frequency in peripheral blood. Characteristic, it appeared, of ankylosing spondylitis blood was a TCR beta motif of about eight highly homologous variants. Reportedly, significant enrichment of disease-linked clones occurred in matched ankylosing spondylitis synovial fluid.

With V trimmed by 0 bases and J by 1 base, 6 bases remained unmatched. CDR1 and CDR2 (germline): DFQATT, SNEGSKA (reference sequence). The CDR3 sequence is 16 residues long. This chain links TRBV20-1 with TRBJ2-1, with 7 bases that match TRBD1. The source material was blood, either unsorted or a sorted T cell fraction (not recorded which). This TCR came from a male donor with ankylosing spondylitis. In DNA form, the CDR3 reads TGCAGTGCTAGAGACCTGACAGGGCTTTCCTACAATGAGCAGTTCTTC. Translated: CSARDLTGLSYNEQFF.